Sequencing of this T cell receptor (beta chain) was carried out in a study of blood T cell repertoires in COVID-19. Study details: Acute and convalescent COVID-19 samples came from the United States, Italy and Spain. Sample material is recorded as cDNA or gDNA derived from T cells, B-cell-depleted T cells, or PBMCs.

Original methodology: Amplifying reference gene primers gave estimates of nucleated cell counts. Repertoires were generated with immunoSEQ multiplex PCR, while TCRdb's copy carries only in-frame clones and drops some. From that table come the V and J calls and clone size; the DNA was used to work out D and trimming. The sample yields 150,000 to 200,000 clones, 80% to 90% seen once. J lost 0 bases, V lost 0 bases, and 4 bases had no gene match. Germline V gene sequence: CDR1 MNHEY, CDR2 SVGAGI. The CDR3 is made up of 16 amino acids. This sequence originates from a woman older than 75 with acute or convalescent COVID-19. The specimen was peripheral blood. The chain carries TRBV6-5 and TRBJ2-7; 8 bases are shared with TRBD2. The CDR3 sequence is CASSYSGSGVSYEQYF. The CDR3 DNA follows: TGTGCCAGCAGTTACTCGGGTAGCGGGGTCTCCTACGAGCAGTACTTC.